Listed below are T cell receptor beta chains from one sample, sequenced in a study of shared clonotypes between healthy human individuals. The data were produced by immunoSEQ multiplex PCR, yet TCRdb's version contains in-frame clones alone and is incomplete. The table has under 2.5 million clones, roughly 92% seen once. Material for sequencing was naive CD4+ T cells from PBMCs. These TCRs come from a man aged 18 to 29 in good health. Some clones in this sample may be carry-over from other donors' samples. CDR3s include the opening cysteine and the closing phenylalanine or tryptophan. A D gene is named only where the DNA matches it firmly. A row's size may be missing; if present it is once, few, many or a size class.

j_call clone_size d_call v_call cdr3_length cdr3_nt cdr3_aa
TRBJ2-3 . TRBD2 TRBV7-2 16 TGTGCCAGCAGCCCCGGGGGGGAGGTCGTCACAGATACGCAGTATTTT CASSPGGEVVTDTQYF
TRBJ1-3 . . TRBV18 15 TGTGCCAGCTCACCCTGGACAGACTCTGGAAACACCATATATTTT CASSPWTDSGNTIYF
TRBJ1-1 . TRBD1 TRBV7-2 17 TGTGCCAGCAGCTTCAGTGGGACAGGGGGCGCGGTTACTGAAGCTTTCTTT CASSFSGTGGAVTEAFF
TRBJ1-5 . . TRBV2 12 TGTGCCAGCAGTGAAGGGGCCAGGCCCCAGCATTTT CASSEGARPQHF
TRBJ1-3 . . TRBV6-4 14 TGTGCCACGGGCCTGCTCAGGTCTGGAAACACCATATATTTT CATGLLRSGNTIYF
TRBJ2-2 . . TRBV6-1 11 TGTGCCAGCAAGGACACCGGGGAGCTGTTTTTT CASKDTGELFF
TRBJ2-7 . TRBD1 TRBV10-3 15 TGTGCCATCAGTGAGTCGGGACAGGGCCACTACGAGCAGTACTTC CAISESGQGHYEQYF
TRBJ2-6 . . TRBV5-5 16 TGTGCCAGCAGCGAAGGACAGTTCTCTGGGGCCAACGTCCTGACTTTC CASSEGQFSGANVLTF
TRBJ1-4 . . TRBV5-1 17 TGCGCCAGCAGCTCCCGATTGTCGGGAGGGACGAATGAAAAACTGTTTTTT CASSSRLSGGTNEKLFF
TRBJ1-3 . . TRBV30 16 TGTGCCTGGAGTGAAGCGAAAGGGAGCTCTGGAAACACCATATATTTT CAWSEAKGSSGNTIYF
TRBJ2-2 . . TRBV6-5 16 TGTGCCAGCAGTTACTCGACCTGGGCCCACACCGGGGAGCTGTTTTTT CASSYSTWAHTGELFF
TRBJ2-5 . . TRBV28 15 TGTGCCAGCAGTTTACAGGGGCCGGCTGAAGAGACCCAGTACTTC CASSLQGPAEETQYF
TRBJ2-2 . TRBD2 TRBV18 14 TGTGCTAGCTCAGGACTAGCGGGACCCGGGGAGCTGTTTTTT CASSGLAGPGELFF
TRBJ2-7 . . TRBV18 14 TGTGCCAGCTCACCACCGATCAGGTTTTGGGAGCAGTACTTC CASSPPIRFWEQYF
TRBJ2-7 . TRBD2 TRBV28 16 TGTGCCAGCAGTTTAATGCGACTAGCGGTTCTCTACGAGCAGTACTTC CASSLMRLAVLYEQYF
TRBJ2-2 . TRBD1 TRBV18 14 TGTGCCAGCTCACGCTCGACAGGGTCCGGGGAGCTGTTTTTT CASSRSTGSGELFF
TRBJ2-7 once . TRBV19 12 TGTGCCACCAGGGAAGGCTCCTACGAGCAGTACTTC CATREGSYEQYF
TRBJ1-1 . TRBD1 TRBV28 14 TGTGCCAGCTATAGTCCCGGGACAGAAATGAAAGCTTTCTTT CASYSPGTEMKAFF
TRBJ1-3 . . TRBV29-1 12 TGCAGCGTGAGAACTGCTGGAAACACCATATATTTT CSVRTAGNTIYF
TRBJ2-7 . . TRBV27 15 TGTGCCAGCAGTTTCAAACCCGCGAGCTCCTACGAGCAGTACTTC CASSFKPASSYEQYF
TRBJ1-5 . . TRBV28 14 TGTGCCAGCAGTCCAGGGGAGAGCAATCAGCCCCAGCATTTT CASSPGESNQPQHF
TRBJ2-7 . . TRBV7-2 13 TGTGCCAGCCGCTTTCGTGGGTCCTACGAGCAGTACTTC CASRFRGSYEQYF
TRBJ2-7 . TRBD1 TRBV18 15 TGTGCCAGCTCGCCTGCGGGACAGGGTTCCTACGAGCAGTACTTC CASSPAGQGSYEQYF
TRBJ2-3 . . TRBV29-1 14 TGCAGCTTTGGACTGGCGGGATTCACAGATACGCAGTATTTT CSFGLAGFTDTQYF
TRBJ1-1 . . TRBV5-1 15 TGCGCCAGCAGCTTCTTTGTTGGATTAGACACTGAAGCTTTCTTT CASSFFVGLDTEAFF
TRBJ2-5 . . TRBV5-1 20 TGCGCCAGCAGCTTAACGGGAACAGTTCGCTTTAGGAAACTCCAAGAGACCCAGTACTTC CASSLTGTVRFRKLQETQYF
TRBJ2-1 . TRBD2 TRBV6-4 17 TGTGCCAGCAGTGACTCGGGACTATCGAGCTCCTACAATGAGCAGTTCTTC CASSDSGLSSSYNEQFF
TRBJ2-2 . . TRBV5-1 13 TGCGCCAGCGAGGGAGGAAGTGGCGGGGAGCTGTTTTTT CASEGGSGGELFF
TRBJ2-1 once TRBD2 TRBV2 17 TGTGCCAGCAGGGGACTAGCGGGAGGTGGATCCTACAATGAGCAGTTCTTC CASRGLAGGGSYNEQFF
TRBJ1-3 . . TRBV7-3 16 TGTGCCAGCAGCTTAGGTATCCGAGCCTCTGGAAACACCATATATTTT CASSLGIRASGNTIYF
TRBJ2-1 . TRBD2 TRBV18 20 TGTGCCAGCTCACCCTATCCGGGACTAGCGGCCTTGGGGGCCTACAATGAGCAGTTCTTC CASSPYPGLAALGAYNEQFF
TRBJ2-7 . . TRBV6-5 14 TGTGCCAGCGGGAAAAAGCTTGGGACCTACGAGCAGTACTTC CASGKKLGTYEQYF
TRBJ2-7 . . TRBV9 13 TGTGCCAGCAGCGTAGCTGAGTGGAGTGAGCAGTACTTC CASSVAEWSEQYF
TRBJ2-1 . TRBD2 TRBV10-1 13 TGCGCCAGCAGTCGGGGGGTCATCAATGAGCAGTTCTTC CASSRGVINEQFF
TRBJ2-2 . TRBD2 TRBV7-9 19 TGTGCCAGCAGCTCTCTAGGGGGACTAGCGGGATACTTTGCCGGGGAGCTGTTTTTT CASSSLGGLAGYFAGELFF
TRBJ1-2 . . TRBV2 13 TGTGCCAGCATCGGACAGACTAACTATGGCTACACCTTC CASIGQTNYGYTF
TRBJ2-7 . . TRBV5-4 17 TGTGCCAGCAGCCGTGGGGGGACTCCAGGGACCCTCTACGAGCAGTACTTC CASSRGGTPGTLYEQYF
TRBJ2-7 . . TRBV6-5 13 TGTGCCGTTGGGACCATCCTCACCTACGAGCAGTACTTC CAVGTILTYEQYF
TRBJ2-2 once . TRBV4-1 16 TGCGCCAGCAGACACAATCAGGCGTCTAACACCGGGGAGCTGTTTTTT CASRHNQASNTGELFF
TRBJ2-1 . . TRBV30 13 TGTGCCTGGAGTGTAGGAACCAGCAATGAGCAGTTCTTC CAWSVGTSNEQFF
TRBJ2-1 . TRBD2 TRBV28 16 TGTGCCAGCAGTCCCTCTAGCGGTTTTGACTACAATGAGCAGTTCTTC CASSPSSGFDYNEQFF
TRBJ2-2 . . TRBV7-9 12 TGTGCCAGCAGCTTATCGACCGGGGAGCTGTTTTTT CASSLSTGELFF
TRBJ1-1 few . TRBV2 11 TGTGCCAGCGCGGTGAACACTGAAGCTTTCTTT CASAVNTEAFF
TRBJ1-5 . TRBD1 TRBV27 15 TGTGCCAGCAGCCGATCAGGGGGGCTCAATCAGCCCCAGCATTTT CASSRSGGLNQPQHF
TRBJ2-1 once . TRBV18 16 TGTGCCAGCTCACCAGCAACACTAATAACCTACAATGAGCAGTTCTTC CASSPATLITYNEQFF
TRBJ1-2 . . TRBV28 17 TGTGCCAGCAGTCCTCCCGGGGGGGAACAGGAAACCTATGGCTACACCTTC CASSPPGGEQETYGYTF
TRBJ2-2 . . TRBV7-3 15 TGTGCCAGCAGCGCAGGAGGGCCCGACACCGGGGAGCTGTTTTTT CASSAGGPDTGELFF
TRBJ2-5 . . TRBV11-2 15 TGTGCCAGCAGCTTAGATCGGGGCAGCCAAGAGACCCAGTACTTC CASSLDRGSQETQYF
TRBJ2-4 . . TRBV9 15 TGTGCCAGCAGCGTAGCGGGACTCGCCAAAAACATTCAGTACTTC CASSVAGLAKNIQYF
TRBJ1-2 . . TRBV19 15 TGTGCCAGTAGTAGTGGACGGCTAGCTAACTATGGCTACACCTTC CASSSGRLANYGYTF
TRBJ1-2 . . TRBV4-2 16 TGTGCCAGCAGTAAAGACAGCGAGGGACCTAACTATGGCTACACCTTC CASSKDSEGPNYGYTF
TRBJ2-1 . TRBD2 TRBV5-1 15 TGCGCCAGCAGCTTAACACTAGCGGCCTACAATGAGCAGTTCTTC CASSLTLAAYNEQFF
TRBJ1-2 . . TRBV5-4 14 TGTGCCAGCAGCTTGCGCGACAGAAACTATGGCTACACCTTC CASSLRDRNYGYTF
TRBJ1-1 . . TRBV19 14 TGTGCCAGTAGTGTGGTTGCCAGGGCCACTGAAGCTTTCTTT CASSVVARATEAFF